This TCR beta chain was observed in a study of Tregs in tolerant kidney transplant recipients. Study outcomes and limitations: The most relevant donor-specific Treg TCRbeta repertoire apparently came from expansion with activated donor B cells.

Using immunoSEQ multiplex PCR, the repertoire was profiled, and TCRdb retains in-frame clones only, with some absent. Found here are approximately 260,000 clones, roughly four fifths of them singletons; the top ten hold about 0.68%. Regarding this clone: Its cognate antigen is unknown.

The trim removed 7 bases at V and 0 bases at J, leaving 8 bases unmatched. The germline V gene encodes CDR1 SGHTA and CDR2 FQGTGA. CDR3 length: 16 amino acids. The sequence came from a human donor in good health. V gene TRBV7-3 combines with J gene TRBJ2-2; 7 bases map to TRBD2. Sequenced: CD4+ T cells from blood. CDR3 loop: CASTRAGSTNTGELFF. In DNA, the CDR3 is TGTGCCAGCACCCGAGCGGGATCTACGAACACCGGGGAGCTGTTTTTT. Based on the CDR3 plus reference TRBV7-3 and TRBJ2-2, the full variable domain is GAGVSQTPSNKVTEKGKYVELRCDPISGHTALYWYRQSLGQGPEFLIYFQGTGAADDSGLPNDRFFAVRPEGSVSTLKIQRTERGDSAVYLCASTRAGSTNTGELFFGEGSRLTVL.